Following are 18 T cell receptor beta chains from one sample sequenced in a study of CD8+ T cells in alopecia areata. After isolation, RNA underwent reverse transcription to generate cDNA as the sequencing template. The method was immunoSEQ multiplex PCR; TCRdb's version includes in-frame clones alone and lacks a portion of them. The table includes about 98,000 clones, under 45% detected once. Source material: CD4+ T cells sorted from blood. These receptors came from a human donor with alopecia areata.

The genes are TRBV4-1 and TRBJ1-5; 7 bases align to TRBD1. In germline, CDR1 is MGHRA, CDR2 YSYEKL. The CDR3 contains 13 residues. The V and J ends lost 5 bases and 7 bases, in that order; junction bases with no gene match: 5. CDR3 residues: CASSLTGFQPQHF. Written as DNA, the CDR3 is TGCGCCAGCAGCTTGACAGGGTTCCAGCCCCAGCATTTT.

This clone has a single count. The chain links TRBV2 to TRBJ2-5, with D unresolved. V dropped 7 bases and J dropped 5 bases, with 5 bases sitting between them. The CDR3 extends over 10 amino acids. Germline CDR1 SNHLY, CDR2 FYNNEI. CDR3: CASTAETQYF. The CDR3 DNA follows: TGTGCCAGCACAGCGGAGACCCAGTACTTC.

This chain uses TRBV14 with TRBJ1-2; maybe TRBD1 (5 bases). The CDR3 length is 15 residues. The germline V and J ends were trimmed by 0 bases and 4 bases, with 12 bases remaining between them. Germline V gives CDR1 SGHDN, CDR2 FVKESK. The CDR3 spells CASSQDLAGVYGYTF. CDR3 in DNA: TGTGCCAGCAGCCAAGATCTAGCGGGGGTCTATGGCTACACCTTC.

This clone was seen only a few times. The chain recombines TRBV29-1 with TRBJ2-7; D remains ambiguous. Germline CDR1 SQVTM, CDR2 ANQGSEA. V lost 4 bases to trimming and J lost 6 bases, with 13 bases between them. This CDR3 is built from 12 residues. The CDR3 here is CSVGRAPAEQYF. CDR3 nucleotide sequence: TGCAGCGTTGGGCGCGCCCCGGCCGAGCAGTACTTC.

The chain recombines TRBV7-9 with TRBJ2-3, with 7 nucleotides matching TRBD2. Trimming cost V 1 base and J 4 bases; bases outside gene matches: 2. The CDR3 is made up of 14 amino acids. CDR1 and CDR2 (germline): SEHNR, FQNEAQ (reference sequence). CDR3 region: CASSLDRGADTQYF. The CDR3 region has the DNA TGTGCCAGCAGCTTAGATCGGGGGGCAGATACGCAGTATTTT.

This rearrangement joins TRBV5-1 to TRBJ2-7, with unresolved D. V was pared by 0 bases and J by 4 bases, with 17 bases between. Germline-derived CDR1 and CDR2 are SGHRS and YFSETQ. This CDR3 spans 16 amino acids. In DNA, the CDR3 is TGCGCCAGCAGCTTGGCAGGTGGCAGGCAGATGTACGAGCAGTACTTC. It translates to CASSLAGGRQMYEQYF.

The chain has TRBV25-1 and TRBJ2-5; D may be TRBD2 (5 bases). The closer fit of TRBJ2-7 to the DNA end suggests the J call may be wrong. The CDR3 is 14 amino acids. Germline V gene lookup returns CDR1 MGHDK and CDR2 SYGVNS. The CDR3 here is CASWLRVLPYEQYF. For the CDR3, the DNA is TGTGCCAGCTGGTTGCGGGTCCTTCCCTACGAGCAGTACTTC.

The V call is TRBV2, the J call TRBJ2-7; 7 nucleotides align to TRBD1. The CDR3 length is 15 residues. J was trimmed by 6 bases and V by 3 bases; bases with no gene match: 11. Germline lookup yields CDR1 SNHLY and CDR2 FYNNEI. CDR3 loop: CASSEFKGANSEQYF. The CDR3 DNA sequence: TGTGCCAGCAGTGAGTTTAAGGGGGCGAATTCCGAGCAGTACTTC.

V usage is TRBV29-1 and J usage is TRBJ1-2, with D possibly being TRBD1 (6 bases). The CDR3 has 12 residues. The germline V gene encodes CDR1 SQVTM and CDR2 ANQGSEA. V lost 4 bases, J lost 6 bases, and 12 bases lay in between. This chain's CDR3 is CSVGDRQDGYTF. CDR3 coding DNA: TGCAGCGTTGGTGACCGACAGGATGGCTACACCTTC.

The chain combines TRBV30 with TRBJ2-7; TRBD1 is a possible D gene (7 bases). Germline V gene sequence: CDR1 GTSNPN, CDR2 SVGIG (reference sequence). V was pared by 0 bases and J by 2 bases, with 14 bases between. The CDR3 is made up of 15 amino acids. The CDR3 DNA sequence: TGTGCCTGGAGTGTACCCCAGGGGGGTACCTACGAGCAGTACTTC. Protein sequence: CAWSVPQGGTYEQYF. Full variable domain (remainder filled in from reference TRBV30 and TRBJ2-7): SQTIHQWPATLVQPVGSPLSLECTVEGTSNPNLYWYRQAAGRGLQLLFYSVGIGQISSEVPQNLSASRPQDRQFILSSKKLLLSDSGFYLCAWSVPQGGTYEQYFGPGTRLTVT.

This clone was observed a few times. Written as DNA, the CDR3 is TGCAGCGTTTCAATTACCAGCGGGAGGGTTGGAGATACGCAGTATTTT. Amino acids: CSVSITSGRVGDTQYF. This chain links TRBV29-1 with TRBJ2-3, with 10 bases identical to TRBD2. The ends lost 5 bases at V and 5 bases at J; junction bases unmatched: 13. The CDR3 sequence is 16 residues long. Germline V CDR1 and CDR2: SQVTM, ANQGSEA.

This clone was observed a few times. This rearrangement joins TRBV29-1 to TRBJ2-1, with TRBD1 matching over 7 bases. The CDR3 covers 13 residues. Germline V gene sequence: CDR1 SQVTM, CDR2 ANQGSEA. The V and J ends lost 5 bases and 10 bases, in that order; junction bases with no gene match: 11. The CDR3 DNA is TGCAGCGTTAACAAAGACAGGGCCGCAGAGCAGTTCTTC. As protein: CSVNKDRAAEQFF.

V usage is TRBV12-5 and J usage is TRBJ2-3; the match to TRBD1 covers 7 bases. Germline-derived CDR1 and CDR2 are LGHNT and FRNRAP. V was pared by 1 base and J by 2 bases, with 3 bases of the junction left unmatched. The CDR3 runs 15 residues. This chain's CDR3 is CASGLDRGFTDTQYF. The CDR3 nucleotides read TGTGCTAGTGGTTTGGACAGGGGATTCACAGATACGCAGTATTTT. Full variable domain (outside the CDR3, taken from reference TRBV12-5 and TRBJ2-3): DARVTQTPRHKVTEMGQEVTMRCQPILGHNTVFWYRQTMMQGLELLAYFRNRAPLDDSGMPKDRFSAEMPDATLATLKIQPSEPRDSAVYFCASGLDRGFTDTQYFGPGTRLTVL.

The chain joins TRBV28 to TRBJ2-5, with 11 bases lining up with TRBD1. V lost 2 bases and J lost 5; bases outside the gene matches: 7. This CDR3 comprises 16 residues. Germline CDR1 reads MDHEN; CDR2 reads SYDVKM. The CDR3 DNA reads TGTGCCAGCAGTTTACGGGACAGGGGGTTCCGGGAGACCCAGTACTTC. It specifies CASSLRDRGFRETQYF.

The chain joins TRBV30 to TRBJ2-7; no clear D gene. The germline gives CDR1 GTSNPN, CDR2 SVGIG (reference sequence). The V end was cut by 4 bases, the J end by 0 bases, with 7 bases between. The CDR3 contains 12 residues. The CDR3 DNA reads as TGTGCCTGGAACACAGCCTCCTACGAGCAGTACTTC. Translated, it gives CAWNTASYEQYF.

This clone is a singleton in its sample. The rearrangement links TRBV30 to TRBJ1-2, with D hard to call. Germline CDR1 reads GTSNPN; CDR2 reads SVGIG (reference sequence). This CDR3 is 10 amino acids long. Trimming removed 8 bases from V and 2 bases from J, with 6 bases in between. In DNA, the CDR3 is TGTGCCAACCGAAACTATGGCTACACCTTC. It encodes CANRNYGYTF.

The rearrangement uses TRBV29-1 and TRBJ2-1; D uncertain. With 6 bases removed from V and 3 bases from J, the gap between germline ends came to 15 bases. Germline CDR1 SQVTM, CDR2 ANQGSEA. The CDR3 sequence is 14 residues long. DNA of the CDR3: TGCAGCGTAGATTCGCCAGACTTCTACAATGAGCAGTTCTTC. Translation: CSVDSPDFYNEQFF.

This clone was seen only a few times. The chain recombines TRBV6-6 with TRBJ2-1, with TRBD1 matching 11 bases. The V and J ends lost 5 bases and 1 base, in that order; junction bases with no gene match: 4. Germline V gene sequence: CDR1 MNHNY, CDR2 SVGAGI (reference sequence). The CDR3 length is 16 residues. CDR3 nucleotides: TGTGCCAGCAGTACGGGACAGGGGGTGTCCTACAATGAGCAGTTCTTC. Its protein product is CASSTGQGVSYNEQFF.